The present T cell receptor beta chain was sequenced within a study of cytomegalovirus exposure and HLA in healthy donors. Background on the study: Sequencing of approximately 190 million T cells in an earlier analysis found 120 million or so unique TCR beta sequences. Assignment to the Caucasian-associated ancestry cluster applied to about 80% of the roughly 420 genotyped donors.

A remark on this clone: The antigen is unknown.

This PCR relied on a set of 60 Vbeta primers and 13 Jbeta primers. The data were produced by immunoSEQ multiplex PCR, yet TCRdb's version contains in-frame clones alone and is incomplete. Among around 95,000 clones, around two thirds were seen once, and the ten largest hold about 1.7%. Germline V gives CDR1 LNHDA, CDR2 SQIVND (reference sequence). V gave up 6 bases and J gave up 2 bases, with 20 bases separating them. The CDR3 covers 18 residues. The study's findings and limits: Later analysis identified several of the most significant clusters that appeared linked to common viral pathogens.

The chain employs TRBV19 and TRBJ2-6, with D possibly being TRBD2 (6 bases). The TCR originated in a male donor in good health and CMV-seronegative. Sequenced material: PBMCs. The CDR3 nucleotides read TGTGCCAGTAGCACATCCCGGGGGTCAGGCGCTGGGGCCAACGTCCTGACTTTC. It specifies CASSTSRGSGAGANVLTF. Using reference TRBV19 and TRBJ2-6 for the parts outside the CDR3, the full variable domain is DGGITQSPKYLFRKEGQNVTLSCEQNLNHDAMYWYRQDPGQGLRLIYYSQIVNDFQKGDIAEGYSVSREKKESFPLTVTSAQKNPTAFYLCASSTSRGSGAGANVLTFGAGSRLTVL.